These 32 T cell receptor beta chains were all obtained from the same sample, sequenced in a study of T cell repertoires in cytomegalovirus infection. Via MiXCR, TCRdb re-called the reads, giving one row per CDR3 protein. The repertoire holds around 540,000 distinct CDR3 sequences, with around 30% as singletons. Their antigens remain unidentified. Sequencing was performed on cultured PBMCs, taken from culture after CMV antigen stimulation. These receptors were collected from a human donor in good health (CMV status not recorded). Some clones in this sample may be carry-over from other donors' samples.

The table lists this clonotype with a few counts. In nucleotides, the CDR3 is TGTGCCAGCAGTTTCCTAGCGGGATATCAAGAGACCCAGTACTTC. Amino acids: CASSFLAGYQETQYF. The V gene is TRBV27, the J gene TRBJ2-5; 9 bases fit TRBD2. The junction had 4 bases not matched to a gene; V was cut back by 3 bases and J by 2 bases. Germline CDR1 and CDR2: MNHEY and SMNVEV (reference sequence). This CDR3 region has 15 residues.

The genes are TRBV18 and TRBJ1-5; D gene uncertain. Trimming stripped 2 bases from V and 3 bases from J, with 8 bases between. This CDR3 has 14 amino acids. Germline lookup yields CDR1 KGHSH and CDR2 LQKENI. This chain's CDR3 is CASSPGSHNQPQHF. In nucleotides, the CDR3 is TGTGCCAGCTCACCAGGCAGCCACAATCAGCCCCAGCATTTT.

There are a few counts of this clonotype. The chain combines TRBV6-6 with TRBJ1-5; 7 bases are shared with TRBD1. CDR3 length equals 14 residues. After removal of 6 bases from V and 6 bases from J, the junction contained 8 bases not matched to a gene. Looked up from germline, CDR1 is MNHNY and CDR2 is SVGAGI (reference sequence). The CDR3 spells CASSLGQPGQPQHF. The CDR3 bases are TGTGCCAGCAGCCTGGGACAGCCAGGTCAGCCCCAGCATTTT.

This clonotype was seen many times. The DNA for the CDR3 is TGTGCCAGCAGTCTAACTAGCGGGAGCATAGCTGAGCAGTTCTTC. This gives the protein CASSLTSGSIAEQFF. The V call is TRBV6-2 or TRBV6-3, the J call TRBJ2-1; 11 nucleotides match TRBD2. Looked up from germline, CDR1 is MNHEY and CDR2 is SVGEGT. The CDR3 loop spans 15 amino acids. V shed 5 bases, J shed 9 bases, and the junction held 9 bases outside the gene matches.

The rearrangement links TRBV20-1 to TRBJ2-3; 7 nucleotides align to TRBD1. V was pared by 6 bases and J by 0 bases, with 9 bases of the junction left unmatched. The germline V gene encodes CDR1 DFQATT and CDR2 SNEGSKA (reference sequence). This CDR3 has 15 amino acids. This chain's CDR3 is CSALSTGTSTDTQYF. Written as DNA, the CDR3 is TGCAGTGCCCTCTCGACAGGGACAAGCACAGATACGCAGTATTTT.

The J gene is TRBJ1-1, the V gene TRBV28; weak D call: TRBD1 (6 bases). CDR1 MDHEN and CDR2 SYDVKM come from the germline V gene. V gave up 7 bases and J gave up 6 bases, with 27 bases separating them. CDR3 length: 17 amino acids. Here the CDR3 DNA reads TGTGCCAGCAATCCCTCCGGGACACCTTCGGGAAGGGCTGAAGCTTTCTTT. It yields the protein CASNPSGTPSGRAEAFF.

This clonotype was seen ten or more times. CDR3 sequence (DNA): TGTGCCAGCAGTTTAACCCAGGCCACTGAAGCTTTCTTT. This translates into CASSLTQATEAFF. The chain uses TRBV12-3 or TRBV12-4 and TRBJ1-1; no reliable D call. Trimming shortened V by 2 bases and J by 4 bases, and 8 bases separated the two germline ends. The CDR3 is made up of 13 amino acids.

This clonotype was observed a few times. V and J are TRBV6-1 and TRBJ2-5; D is uncertain. The CDR3 spans 17 residues. Trimming cost V 5 bases and J 2 bases, with 21 bases left between them. The germline CDR1 and CDR2 sequences are MNHNS and SASEGT. The DNA of the CDR3 is TGTGCCAGCAGTTCGGGCTTTACTGGTCGGCCTCAAGAGACCCAGTACTTC. Translated, it gives CASSSGFTGRPQETQYF.

The chain couples TRBV28 to TRBJ2-3; no firm D call. With 8 bases removed from V and 3 bases from J, the gap between germline ends came to 6 bases. Germline lookup yields CDR1 MDHEN and CDR2 SYDVKM. The CDR3 is made up of 11 amino acids. The CDR3 DNA reads TGTGCCAGCGGCGCTACAGATACGCAGTATTTT. It encodes CASGATDTQYF.

The genes are TRBV4-1 and TRBJ1-1, with 8 nucleotides matching TRBD1. CDR3 length equals 15 residues. Trimming cost V 1 base and J 4 bases; bases outside gene matches: 5. CDR1 and CDR2 (germline): MGHRA, YSYEKL. The CDR3 reads CASSQAGGAGTEAFF. In DNA form, the CDR3 reads TGCGCCAGCAGCCAAGCAGGGGGCGCGGGCACTGAAGCTTTCTTT.

This clonotype has just a few counts. V and J are TRBV6-5 and TRBJ2-1; 7 nucleotides agree with TRBD2. There are 14 residues in the CDR3. Per germline, CDR1 MNHEY and CDR2 SVGAGI. The V and J ends lost 2 bases and 9 bases, in that order; junction bases with no gene match: 7. In nucleotides, the CDR3 is TGTGCCAGCAGTTACATGGCGGGAGCGGGTGAGCAGTTCTTC. The encoded protein is CASSYMAGAGEQFF.

The chain is built from TRBV2 and TRBJ1-5; TRBD1 aligns across 10 bases. The V segment lost 8 bases and the J segment 7 bases; nucleotides outside the gene matches: 5. Germline CDR1 is SNHLY and CDR2 is FYNNEI. The length of the CDR3 is 13 residues. CDR3 residues: CASCGTGEQPQHF. CDR3 sequence (DNA): TGTGCCAGCTGCGGGACAGGGGAACAGCCCCAGCATTTT.

This clonotype was detected only a few times. The rearrangement links TRBV23-1 to TRBJ2-7, with TRBD1 identical over 7 bases. TRBV23-1 is treated as an ORF (open reading frame) with a function not yet certain. Germline trimming cut 9 bases from V and 0 bases from J; bases unmatched to any gene: 8. This CDR3 is 14 amino acids long. The CDR3 here is CARTGVESSYEQYV. The CDR3 bases are TGCGCCAGAACAGGGGTTGAGAGCTCCTACGAGCAGTACGTC.

In its sample, this clonotype was seen a few times. CDR3 nucleotide sequence: TGTGCCAGCAGCACAGGAGCGTTACGGTCCAATGAGCAGTTCTTC. Translation: CASSTGALRSNEQFF. The V and J genes are TRBV7-2 and TRBJ2-1; D is perhaps TRBD1 (5 bases). In germline, CDR1 is SGHTA, CDR2 FQGNSA. The CDR3 sequence is 15 residues long. With 5 bases removed from V and 6 bases from J, the gap between germline ends came to 17 bases.

This clonotype was seen many times. The V and J genes are TRBV7-2 and TRBJ2-7; the D is unclear. Germline V gives CDR1 SGHTA, CDR2 FQGNSA. V was cut by 8 bases and J by 4 bases, with 12 bases left in between. The CDR3 is made up of 12 amino acids. In DNA form, the CDR3 reads TGTGCCAGCTCACCAACACTGTACGAGCAGTACTTC. It encodes CASSPTLYEQYF.

This clonotype was observed a few times. This chain's CDR3 is CAISEIGDLPFF. In nucleotides, the CDR3 is TGTGCCATCAGTGAGATAGGGGACTTGCCTTTCTTT. V usage is TRBV10-3 and J usage is TRBJ1-1; D might be TRBD1 (5 bases). The CDR3 is 12 residues long. The germline V gene has CDR1 ENHRY and CDR2 SYGVKD. V was shortened by 2 bases and J by 12 bases, with 13 bases between the two germline ends.

The chain carries TRBV27 and TRBJ2-7; the D gene is possibly TRBD1 (6 bases). This CDR3 spans 14 amino acids. The germline V gene has CDR1 MNHEY and CDR2 SMNVEV (reference sequence). Trimming left V 2 bases short and J 2 bases short, with 10 bases between. The CDR3 reads CASSLIGQPYEQYF. DNA of the CDR3: TGTGCCAGCAGTTTAATAGGACAGCCCTACGAGCAGTACTTC.

In nucleotides, the CDR3 is TGTGCCAGCAGCTTCTGGGGGACTCCACACAATGAGCAGTTCTTC. Translating it yields CASSFWGTPHNEQFF. The chain recombines TRBV7-6 with TRBJ2-1, with D possibly being TRBD2 (6 bases). Germline CDR1 and CDR2: SGHVS and FNYEAQ. The CDR3 spans 15 residues. Trimming stripped 3 bases from V and 5 bases from J, with 14 bases between.

V is TRBV5-3 and J is TRBJ1-2, with TRBD1 matching 9 bases. TRBV5-3 is given ORF status, its function remaining uncertain. The CDR3 spans 15 residues. V trimming: 8 bases; J trimming: 3 bases; junction bases outside the gene matches: 11. The CDR3 nucleotides read TGTGCCAGCAGCCTAAGGGACAGGGATTACTATGGCTACACCTTC. Translation gives CASSLRDRDYYGYTF.

The J gene is TRBJ2-5, the V gene TRBV9, with TRBD1 matching 9 bases. This CDR3 is 15 amino acids long. The V gene end was trimmed by 8 bases and the J gene end by 5 bases; junction bases not matched to a gene: 13. Germline V CDR1 and CDR2: SGDLS, YYNGEE. CDR3 in DNA: TGTGCCAGTACTGGGACAGGGAGGTCTCAGGAGACCCAGTACTTC. Translated: CASTGTGRSQETQYF. Looking up the rest from reference TRBV9 and TRBJ2-5 gives the full variable domain: DSGVTQTPKHLITATGQRVTLRCSPRSGDLSVYWYQQSLDQGLQFLIQYYNGEERAKGNILERFSAQQFPDLHSELNLSSLELGDSALYFCASTGTGRSQETQYFGPGTRLLVL.

V usage is TRBV2 and J usage is TRBJ1-2; no reliable D call. The V and J ends lost 2 bases and 4 bases respectively, with 11 bases between them. CDR3 length: 14 amino acids. From germline, CDR1 is SNHLY and CDR2 FYNNEI. Here the CDR3 DNA reads TGTGCCAGCAGTGAAATAGGGTTTGGCTATGGCTACACCTTC. The encoded protein is CASSEIGFGYGYTF.

The CDR3, as DNA: TGTGCCAGCAGCTTGGCAGGGGACGCCGGGGAGCTGTTTTTT. Its translation is CASSLAGDAGELFF. The chain carries TRBV5-6 and TRBJ2-2; D perhaps matches TRBD1 (6 bases). Germline loops: CDR1 SGHDT, CDR2 YYEEEE. CDR3 length: 14 residues. V shed 0 bases and J shed 6 bases, with 9 bases lying between them.

The V gene is TRBV25-1, the J gene TRBJ1-6, with a weak D call TRBD1 (6 bases). This CDR3 region has 14 residues. V dropped 7 bases and J dropped 7 bases, with 14 bases sitting between them. CDR1 and CDR2 from the germline V gene are MGHDK and SYGVNS. The CDR3 DNA is TGTGCCAGCACCCTAAAGGGGGGAAATTCACCCCTCCACTTT. It yields the protein CASTLKGGNSPLHF.

This clonotype occurred once. The rearrangement links TRBV29-1 to TRBJ2-7, with 7 bases lining up with TRBD1. After removal of 0 bases from V and 12 bases from J, the junction contained 8 bases not matched to a gene. Germline CDR1 SQVTM, CDR2 ANQGSEA. CDR3 size: 12 residues. This chain's CDR3 is CSVEDPPTGRYF. DNA for the CDR3: TGCAGCGTTGAAGACCCCCCGACAGGGAGGTACTTC.

Of note for this clonotype: With a much larger clone just one base away, this may be a read error. The gene calls are TRBV7-8 and TRBJ2-7, with D possibly TRBD1 on 5 matching bases. Trimming stripped 1 base from V and 3 bases from J, with 13 bases between. Germline CDR1 and CDR2: SGHVS and FQNEAQ. The CDR3 length is 15 residues. The CDR3 DNA follows: TGTGCCAGCAGCTTAGAGGCAGGGAAGGGCTACGAGCAGTACGTC. This translates into CASSLEAGKGYEQYV.

The chain is built from TRBV11-3 and TRBJ2-5; 11 bases agree with TRBD2. CDR1 and CDR2 from the germline V gene are SGHNT and YENEEA. V dropped 5 bases and J dropped 2; count of bases not matched to a gene: 7. This CDR3 spans 16 amino acids. Written as DNA, the CDR3 is TGTGCCAGCAGCCGTGCCATAGCGGGAGGGCAAGAGACCCAGTACTTC. Amino acids: CASSRAIAGGQETQYF.

This clonotype was recorded at least ten times. The chain uses TRBV7-2 and TRBJ1-1; no firm D call. Germline V gene lookup returns CDR1 SGHTA and CDR2 FQGNSA. CDR3 length: 14 residues. Deletions cut 4 bases from V and 1 base from J, with 10 bases between. The CDR3 DNA reads TGTGCCAGCAGCTACTTGACCGGGAACACTGAAGCTTTCTTT. Amino acid sequence: CASSYLTGNTEAFF.

The chain has TRBV28 and TRBJ1-5; TRBD1 agrees at 10 bases. This CDR3 is built from 15 residues. Germline trimming cut 2 bases from V and 6 bases from J; bases unmatched to any gene: 4. In germline, CDR1 is MDHEN, CDR2 SYDVKM. The CDR3 sequence is CASSLGQGGGQPQHF. In nucleotides, the CDR3 is TGTGCCAGCAGTTTAGGACAGGGGGGAGGTCAGCCCCAGCATTTT. Full variable domain (outside the CDR3, taken from reference TRBV28 and TRBJ1-5): DVKVTQSSRYLVKRTGEKVFLECVQDMDHENMFWYRQDPGLGLRLIYFSYDVKMKEKGDIPEGYSVSREKKERFSLILESASTNQTSMYLCASSLGQGGGQPQHFGDGTRLSIL.

This clonotype came up many times. The chain uses TRBV7-2 and TRBJ2-3, with 13 positions matching TRBD2. This CDR3 is built from 17 residues. Germline V lookup: CDR1 SGHTA, CDR2 FQGNSA. J lost 7 bases, V lost 8 bases, and 15 bases had no gene match. CDR3 sequence: CASLYPGTSGIRNTQYF. The DNA of the CDR3 is TGTGCCAGCCTCTACCCCGGGACTAGCGGGATTAGGAATACGCAGTATTTT.

The rearrangement joins TRBV28 to TRBJ2-1, with D possibly being TRBD1 or TRBD2 (7 bases each). Germline V gene data show CDR1 as MDHEN and CDR2 as SYDVKM. V was trimmed by 3 bases and J by 0 bases, leaving 15 bases between them. The CDR3 loop spans 17 amino acids. CDR3 coding DNA: TGTGCCAGCAGTTTGGGTCAGGGGGGGGGCTCCTACAATGAGCAGTTCTTC. Its protein is CASSLGQGGGSYNEQFF.

This clonotype showed up just a few times. The chain carries TRBV6-2 or TRBV6-3 and TRBJ2-5; 7 nucleotides agree with TRBD2. The V segment lost 5 bases and the J segment 1 base; nucleotides outside the gene matches: 7. This CDR3 is 15 amino acids long. Germline CDR1 and CDR2: MNHEY and SVGEGT. CDR3 in DNA: TGTGCCAGCAGTCTCCGGACTAGAAGCCAAGAGACCCAGTACTTC. This gives the protein CASSLRTRSQETQYF.

Only a few counts were recorded for this clonotype. The chain joins TRBV4-3 to TRBJ2-3; weak D call: TRBD1 (5 bases). V was clipped by 2 bases and J by 4 bases, with 16 bases between them. This CDR3 contains 16 residues. CDR1 is LGHNA and CDR2 is YSLEER in the germline V gene. The DNA of the CDR3 is TGCGCCAGCAGCCAACAGGGCCTAAGGGGCTCAGATACGCAGTATTTT. Amino acid sequence: CASSQQGLRGSDTQYF.